This entry concerns a single T cell receptor (beta chain). No antigen is known for it. TCRdb re-analysed the reads in MiXCR, keeping a single row per CDR3 protein. The sample has roughly 100,000 distinct CDR3 sequences; 16% are singletons. This sample was taken from a study of T cell repertoires in cytomegalovirus infection. Study information: From public TCR beta signatures came an indication of both CMV infection and matching HLA type.

Study-wide findings and caveats: HLA-C-restricted CMV clonotypes gave the most frequent clonotype in two of eight donors. Summed frequency of public TCR beta families distinguished CMV carriers with the relevant HLA.

The sequence was obtained from a human donor in good health (CMV status not recorded). Some clones in this sample may be carry-over from other donors' samples. Sample: PBMCs.

This CDR3 reads CSARDVRQGLYNSPLHF. The DNA for the CDR3 is TGCAGTGCTAGAGATGTCAGGCAGGGGCTCTATAATTCACCCCTCCACTTT. The chain employs TRBV20-1 and TRBJ1-6; weak D call: TRBD1 (6 bases). Germline assignment: CDR1 DFQATT and CDR2 SNEGSKA (reference sequence). Trimming cost V 0 bases and J 3 bases, with 15 bases left between them. The CDR3 runs 17 residues.